This passage covers 8 T cell receptor beta chains from one sample sequenced in a study of T-cell reconstitution after alpha-beta-depleted transplantation in children. TCRbeta library construction was performed incorporating unique molecular identifiers. One entry per CDR3 protein, called by TCRdb with MiXCR from the PCR reads. The sample lists around 450,000 distinct CDR3 sequences, around 46% occurring once. The sequenced sample was PBMCs, obtained before TCRalphabeta/CD19-depleted stem cell transplant. All receptors derive from a girl aged 2 to 9 with aplastic anemia, due to receive a stem cell transplant.

This sequence joins TRBV12-3 or TRBV12-4 and TRBJ2-7, with D possibly TRBD1 on 6 matching bases. V was pared by 5 bases and J by 2 bases, with 19 bases between. The CDR3 is made up of 16 amino acids. This CDR3 reads CASSLLGTSMPYEQYF. In nucleotides, the CDR3 is TGTGCCAGCAGTCTCCTCGGGACATCCATGCCCTACGAGCAGTACTTC.

This clonotype was counted once. The chain joins TRBV27 to TRBJ2-7, with TRBD1 matching 8 bases. The CDR3 has 15 residues. V shed 5 bases, J shed 3 bases, and the junction held 9 bases outside the gene matches. Germline-derived CDR1 and CDR2 are MNHEY and SMNVEV (reference sequence). The CDR3 coding sequence is TGTGCCAGCAGTCCCAGACAGGGGAAAGGCTACGAGCAGTACTTC. Its protein is CASSPRQGKGYEQYF.

Of note for this clonotype: A read error may explain this, as a much larger clone is one base away. The chain couples TRBV9 to TRBJ2-1; possible D gene TRBD1, 6 bases. The CDR3 totals 15 residues. From germline, CDR1 is SGDLS and CDR2 YYNGEE. The CDR3 DNA is TGTGCCAGCAGCCTTCCCCCCACAGGGTACAATGAGCAGTCCTTC. This sequence encodes CASSLPPTGYNEQSF.

As to this clonotype: Given a much more abundant clone one base away, this may be a read error. The rearrangement links TRBV20-1 to TRBJ2-7; 13 bases map to TRBD2. CDR1 and CDR2 (germline): DFQATT, SNEGSKA (reference sequence). The CDR3 has 17 amino acids. Written as DNA, the CDR3 is TGCTGTGCCCCGCTCACTAGCGGGAGGGCCCGGGGCGGGGAGCAGTACTTC. Encoded protein: CCAPLTSGRARGGEQYF.

This clonotype was counted once. The chain links TRBV30 to TRBJ2-4, with TRBD1 as a possible D gene (6 bases). The CDR3 length is 17 residues. Germline assignment: CDR1 GTSNPN and CDR2 SVGIG (reference sequence). V lost 1 base, J lost 3 bases, and 19 bases lay in between. The CDR3 coding sequence is TGTGCCTGGAGTGCCAGGACAGTTAACAGGGACAAAAACATTCAGTACTTC. Protein: CAWSARTVNRDKNIQYF.

This clonotype has only a few counts. The chain is built from TRBV7-6 and TRBJ2-7; either TRBD1 or TRBD2 may fit D (5 bases each). Germline-derived CDR1 and CDR2 are SGHVS and FNYEAQ. Trimming pared 2 bases from V and 3 bases from J, leaving 8 bases between. This CDR3 region has 13 residues. In DNA form, the CDR3 reads TGTGCCAGCAGCTTAATGGGGGTCTACGAGCAGTACTTC. This codes for CASSLMGVYEQYF.

This clonotype showed up just a few times. The J gene is TRBJ1-1, the V gene TRBV12-3 or TRBV12-4; 9 bases fit TRBD1. Germline trimming cut 5 bases from V and 2 bases from J; bases unmatched to any gene: 3. This CDR3 has 14 amino acids. For the CDR3, the DNA is TGTGCCAGCAGTATGGGACAGGGTAACACTGAAGCTTTCTTT. Protein product: CASSMGQGNTEAFF.

J is TRBJ1-5 and V is TRBV5-1, with a weak D call TRBD1 (6 bases). V gave up 1 base and J gave up 6 bases, with 11 bases separating them. Per the germline V gene, CDR1 is SGHRS and CDR2 is YFSETQ. This CDR3 is 14 amino acids long. CDR3 residues: CASSLNRTVQPQHF. In DNA, the CDR3 is TGCGCCAGCAGCTTGAACAGGACAGTTCAGCCCCAGCATTTT. Together with reference TRBV5-1 and TRBJ1-5, the CDR3 gives the full variable domain: KAGVTQTPRYLIKTRGQQVTLSCSPISGHRSVSWYQQTPGQGLQFLFEYFSETQRNKGNFPGRFSGRQFSNSRSEMNVSTLELGDSALYLCASSLNRTVQPQHFGDGTRLSIL.